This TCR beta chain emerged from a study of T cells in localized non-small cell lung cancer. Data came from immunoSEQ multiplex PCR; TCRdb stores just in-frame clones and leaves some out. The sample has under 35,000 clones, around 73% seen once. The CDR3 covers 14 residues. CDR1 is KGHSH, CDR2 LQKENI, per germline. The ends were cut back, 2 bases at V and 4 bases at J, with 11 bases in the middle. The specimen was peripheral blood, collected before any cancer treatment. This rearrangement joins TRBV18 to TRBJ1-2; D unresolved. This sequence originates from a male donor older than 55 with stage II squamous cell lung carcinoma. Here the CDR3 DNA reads TGTGCCAGCTCACCAGTGGACTCCCTCTATGGCTACACCTTC. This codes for CASSPVDSLYGYTF.